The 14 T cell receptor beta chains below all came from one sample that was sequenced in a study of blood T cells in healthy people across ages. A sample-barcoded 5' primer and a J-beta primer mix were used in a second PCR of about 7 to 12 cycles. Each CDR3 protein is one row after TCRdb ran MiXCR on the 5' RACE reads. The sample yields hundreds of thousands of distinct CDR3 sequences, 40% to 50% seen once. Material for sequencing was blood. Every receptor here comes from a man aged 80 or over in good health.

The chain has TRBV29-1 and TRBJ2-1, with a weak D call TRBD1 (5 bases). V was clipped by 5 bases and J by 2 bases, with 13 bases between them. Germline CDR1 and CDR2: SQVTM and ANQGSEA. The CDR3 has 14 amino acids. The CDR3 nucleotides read TGCAGCGTTCCCCTGACAGTTACCTACAATGAGCAGTTCTTC. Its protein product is CSVPLTVTYNEQFF.

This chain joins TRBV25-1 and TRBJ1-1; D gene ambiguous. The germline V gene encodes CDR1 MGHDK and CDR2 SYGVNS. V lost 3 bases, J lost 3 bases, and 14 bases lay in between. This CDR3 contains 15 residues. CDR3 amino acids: CASSDPRRGDTEAFF. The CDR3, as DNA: TGTGCCAGCAGTGATCCCCGCCGCGGGGACACTGAAGCTTTCTTT.

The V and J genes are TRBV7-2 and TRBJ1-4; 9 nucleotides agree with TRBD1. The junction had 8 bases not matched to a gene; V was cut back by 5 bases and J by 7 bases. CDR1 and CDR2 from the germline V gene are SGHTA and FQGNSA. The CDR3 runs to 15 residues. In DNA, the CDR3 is TGTGCCAGCAGCCCAACGACAGGGGGTGGTGAAAAACTGTTTTTT. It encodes CASSPTTGGGEKLFF.

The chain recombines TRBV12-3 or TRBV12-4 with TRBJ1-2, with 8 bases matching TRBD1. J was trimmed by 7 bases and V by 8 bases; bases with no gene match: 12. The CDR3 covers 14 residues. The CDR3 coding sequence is TGTGCCAGCGGACGGACTCAGGGGGCACGTGGCTACACCTTC. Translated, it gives CASGRTQGARGYTF.

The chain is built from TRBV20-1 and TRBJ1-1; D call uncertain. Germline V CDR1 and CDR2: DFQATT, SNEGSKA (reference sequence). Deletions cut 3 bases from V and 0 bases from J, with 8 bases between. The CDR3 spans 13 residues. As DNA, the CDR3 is TGCAGTGCTAGTTCGGCTATGAACACTGAAGCTTTCTTT. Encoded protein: CSASSAMNTEAFF.

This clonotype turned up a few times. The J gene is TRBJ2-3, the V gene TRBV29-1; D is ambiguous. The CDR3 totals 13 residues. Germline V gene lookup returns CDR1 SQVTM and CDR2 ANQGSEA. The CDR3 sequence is CGGGRPSTDTQYF. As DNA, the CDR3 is TGCGGTGGTGGACGACCTAGCACAGATACGCAGTATTTT.

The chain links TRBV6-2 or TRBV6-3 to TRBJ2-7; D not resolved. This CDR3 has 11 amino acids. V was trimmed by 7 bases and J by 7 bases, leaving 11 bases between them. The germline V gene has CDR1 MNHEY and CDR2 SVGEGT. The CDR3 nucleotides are TGTGCCAGCAAGCTTTACAATGAGCAGTACTTC. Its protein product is CASKLYNEQYF.

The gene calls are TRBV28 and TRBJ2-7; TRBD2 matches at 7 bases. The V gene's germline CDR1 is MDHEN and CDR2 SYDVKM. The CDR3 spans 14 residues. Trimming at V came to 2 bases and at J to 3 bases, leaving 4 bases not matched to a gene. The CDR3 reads CASSLNGGSYEQYF. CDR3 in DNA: TGTGCCAGCAGTTTAAACGGCGGGAGCTACGAGCAGTACTTC.

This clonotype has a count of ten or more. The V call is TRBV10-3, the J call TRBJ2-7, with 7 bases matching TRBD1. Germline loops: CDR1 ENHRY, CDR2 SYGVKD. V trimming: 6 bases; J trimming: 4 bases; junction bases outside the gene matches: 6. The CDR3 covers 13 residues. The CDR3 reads CAISKGQTYEQYF. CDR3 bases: TGTGCCATCAGCAAGGGACAGACGTACGAGCAGTACTTC.

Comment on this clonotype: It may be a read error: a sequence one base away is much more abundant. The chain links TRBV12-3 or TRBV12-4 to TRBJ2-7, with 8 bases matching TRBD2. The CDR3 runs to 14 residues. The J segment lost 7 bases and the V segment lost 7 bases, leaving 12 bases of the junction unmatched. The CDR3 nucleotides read TGTGCCAGCACAGCTCGGACTAGCTCCAATGAGCAGTACTTC. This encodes CASTARTSSNEQYF.

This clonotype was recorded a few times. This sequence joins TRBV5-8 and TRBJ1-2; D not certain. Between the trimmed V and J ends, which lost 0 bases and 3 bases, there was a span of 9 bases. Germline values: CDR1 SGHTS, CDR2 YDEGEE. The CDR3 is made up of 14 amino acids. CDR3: CASSLGGLHYGYTF. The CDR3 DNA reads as TGTGCCAGCAGCTTGGGGGGATTGCACTATGGCTACACCTTC.

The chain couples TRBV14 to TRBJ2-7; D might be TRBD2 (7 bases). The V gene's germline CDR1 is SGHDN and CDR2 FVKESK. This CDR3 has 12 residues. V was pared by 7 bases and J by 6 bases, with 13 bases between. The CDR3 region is CASTPGGPEQYF. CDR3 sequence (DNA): TGTGCCAGCACCCCGGGGGGCCCCGAGCAGTACTTC.

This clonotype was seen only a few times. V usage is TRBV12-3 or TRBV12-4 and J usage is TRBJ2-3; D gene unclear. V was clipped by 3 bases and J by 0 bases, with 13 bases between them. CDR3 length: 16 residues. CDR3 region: CASSFRTGPSTDTQYF. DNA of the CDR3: TGTGCCAGCAGTTTCCGGACGGGCCCTAGCACAGATACGCAGTATTTT.

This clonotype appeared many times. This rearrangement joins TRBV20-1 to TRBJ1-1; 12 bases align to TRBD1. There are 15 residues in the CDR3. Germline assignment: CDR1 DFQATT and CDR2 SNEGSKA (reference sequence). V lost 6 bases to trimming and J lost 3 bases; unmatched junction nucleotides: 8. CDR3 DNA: TGCAGTGCCCTAGGGACAGGGGGCGAAGACACTGAAGCTTTCTTT. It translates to CSALGTGGEDTEAFF.